The source of this T cell receptor (beta chain) is a study of spatial heterogeneity in lung cancer. TCRdb processed the 5' RACE reads anew with MiXCR; each CDR3 protein has one entry. The sample lists 89,000 or so distinct CDR3 sequences; under 25% were seen once. Stated time point: sample taken at primary tumor resection. Unsorted whole RNA from tumor, nontumor lung or frozen PBMC underwent sequencing. Per germline, CDR1 KGHDR and CDR2 SFDVKD. Trimming removed 5 bases at V and 6 bases at J, with 17 bases between. This CDR3 has 15 amino acids. The sequence was collected from a male donor with early-stage non-small cell lung cancer. The rearrangement links TRBV24-1 to TRBJ2-3; D is perhaps TRBD1 (7 bases). Sequenced material: PBMCs, taken at surgery. In DNA form, the CDR3 reads TGTGCCACCAGTGTAAGGGGGGACAGCAGGGATACGCAGTATTTT. Protein sequence: CATSVRGDSRDTQYF.